This T cell receptor beta chain was recovered during a study of shared clonotypes between healthy human individuals (dated by TCRdb to 2020 to 2021). Study-level background: Two women and a few men aged 18 to 49 years were included in the cohort. Leukapheresis yielded between about 0.94 and 8.9 billion PBMCs per donor. The study deeply sequenced blood TCR repertoires of about five healthy adults to estimate repertoire size and the extent of clonotype sharing between individuals. To increase sequencing depth and limit assay-specific biases, different laboratories used diverse techniques to prepare libraries and sequence TCR repertoires. For each donor, CD4 naive and CD4 memory were each run on three plates, CD8 naive on two plates, and CD8 memory on one plate. The paper's findings and limits, for the study overall: Pairwise subsampling led to the expectation that sequencing depth would affect the degree of clonotype sharing among donors. Across several donors, about 4.5% of naive CD4, 3% to 4% of naive CD8, 2.3% of memory CD4, and 0.4% to 0.45% of memory CD8 clonotypes were shared. Only blood was sampled, and tissue TCR repertoires likely differ from those in blood. Rarefaction of sorted-subset datasets indicated incomplete sequencing despite the large sequencing depth. Naive subsets generally had larger estimated clonotype richness than memory subsets. Clonotypes shared by all four sorted-subset donors showed higher generation probabilities than non-shared clonotypes. The small number of donors limited the genetic and exposure-history diversity represented.

Details on this clone: Its recognized antigen is unknown. The record has no base qualities; no much larger clone is one base away.

TCR CDR3 regions were amplified from genomic DNA by multiplex PCR using the deep immunoSEQ assay. Genomic DNA extracted from each cell subset was distributed evenly over all wells of several immunoSEQ 96-well plates, and each plate served as one replicate. For sorted subsets, each replicate PCR was loaded with 150 to 250 ng genomic DNA, equivalent to about 30,000 T cell genomes. Purified libraries were measured with a Qubit 3.0 fluorometer, size-checked on a Bioanalyzer 2100, and measured again with the KAPA Library Quantification kit. Every immunoSEQ 96-well plate was sequenced on a separate single-read 150-cycle Illumina NextSeq 550 flow cell. The source study handled its data this way. Because only junctional sequences without quality scores were contained in the immunoSEQ output, filtering matching that applied to full-length reads could not be performed. To assign V/J genes and CDR3, sequences were annotated using PyIR, a Python wrapper for IgBLAST v1.9, with IMGT germline references. Any read was removed if the V/J assignment was weak (E-value above 1e-6), the CDR3 was missing, or the read contained stop codons, out-of-frame junctions, or ambiguous translated residues. V3J clonotypes were defined by identical inferred V gene, J gene, and CDR3 amino acid sequence. Percentage overlap between repertoires was calculated by dividing the number of shared unique clonotypes by the size of the smaller repertoire. RTK rarefaction, the Chao1 estimator, and Recon v2.1 estimates of unobserved clonotypes were used to assess repertoire richness. For all TCRbeta clonotypes obtained by the gDNA method from four donors, generation probabilities were computed with OLGA. Held by TCRdb, this immuneACCESS table contains in-frame sequences only and omits some clones. Under half of the omission traces to an unresolved V gene where checked; the cause of the rest is unknown. That table supplies the V and J calls and clone size; D and trimming were determined from the DNA. Counted in this sample were over a million clones; roughly 96% of them appeared once. The top ten clones comprise approximately 1.2% of the sample.

V loses 2 bases of germline sequence and J loses 6 bases, and the interval between the two ends is 19 bases. CDR1 MNHEY and CDR2 SMNVEV are derived from the germline V gene (reference sequence). The CDR3 has 17 amino acids, counting the end cysteine and phenylalanine. This entry keeps only the CDR3 DNA: 51 bases, framed from base 1. The donors were healthy, HIV-negative adults who had no recently reported acute infections or vaccinations. Only Caucasian adults living in Nashville, Tennessee, USA were represented among the donors. CD4+ T cells were enriched through magnetic negative selection, after which naive cells were positively selected on CD45RA and the remaining negative fraction served as the memory subset. Blood was obtained by leukapheresis, after which PBMCs were separated by Ficoll-Histopaque density gradient centrifugation and cryopreserved in liquid nitrogen vapor phase. Analytical flow cytometry was used to check the purity and quantity of each magnetically sorted T cell population. Genomic DNA was isolated from every sorted fraction and measured by UV absorbance on a Nanodrop 2000c.

The sequence came from a man aged 25-40 years in good health. The chain uses TRBV27 and TRBJ2-2, with the identity of the D gene unclear. Sequenced input: naive CD4+ T cells sorted from blood. The cell subset or site tag for this specimen amounts to: CD45RA+ positively selected. The nucleotides are TGTGCCAGCAGTTTAACTTACCTCCAATCCTTTTCCGGGGAGCTGTTTTTT. Its coded protein is CASSLTYLQSFSGELFF.